These 19 T cell receptor beta chains originate from one sample sequenced in a study of T cells after yellow fever vaccination. TCRdb re-called the 5' RACE reads with MiXCR, one entry per CDR3 protein. The sample has roughly 250,000 distinct CDR3 sequences; 10% to 15% are singletons. The starting material was CD4+ T cells sorted from PBMCs, obtained 45 days after the yellow fever booster vaccination. The receptors here all came from a man aged 25-45 years who received the YFV17D yellow fever vaccine.

The V and J genes are TRBV27 and TRBJ2-2; TRBD2 aligns across 7 bases. Germline V gives CDR1 MNHEY, CDR2 SMNVEV (reference sequence). This CDR3 spans 17 amino acids. J gave up 1 base and V 7 bases, and 12 bases lay outside the gene matches. The CDR3 DNA follows: TGTGCCAGCATCTCGGGCTTAGCGGGCCTGAACACCGGGGAGCTGTTTTTT. Residues: CASISGLAGLNTGELFF.

The chain couples TRBV2 to TRBJ2-1; 10 nucleotides align to TRBD2. There are 14 residues in the CDR3. Trimming at V came to 2 bases and at J to 5 bases, leaving 0 bases not matched to a gene. Germline assignment: CDR1 SNHLY and CDR2 FYNNEI. The CDR3 protein is CASSELAGDNEQFF. In DNA, the CDR3 is TGTGCCAGCAGTGAACTAGCGGGAGACAATGAGCAGTTCTTC.

V and J are TRBV27 and TRBJ2-2; a possible D gene is TRBD1 (6 bases). Per the germline V gene, CDR1 is MNHEY and CDR2 is SMNVEV (reference sequence). Trimming left V 6 bases short and J 9 bases short, with 14 bases between. This CDR3 has 13 residues. In DNA, the CDR3 is TGTGCCAGCAGAAGCACAGGGATCTGGGAGCTGTTTTTT. Its translation is CASRSTGIWELFF.

This clonotype was counted between two and nine times. The chain has TRBV7-6 and TRBJ1-1, with D uncertain. This CDR3 comprises 15 residues. V lost 1 base and J lost 1, with 10 bases in between. CDR1 is SGHVS and CDR2 is FNYEAQ in the germline V gene. The CDR3 region is CASSLEVSANTEAFF. CDR3 sequence (DNA): TGTGCCAGCAGCTTAGAGGTTTCGGCGAACACTGAAGCTTTCTTT. The whole variable domain, filled in from reference TRBV7-6 and TRBJ1-1, reads GAGVSQSPRYKVTKRGQDVALRCDPISGHVSLYWYRQALGQGPEFLTYFNYEAQQDKSGLPNDRFSAERPEGSISTLTIQRTEQRDSAMYRCASSLEVSANTEAFFGQGTRLTVV.

This clonotype occurred a few times. The J gene is TRBJ1-5, the V gene TRBV3-1; TRBD1 might be the D (5 bases). The CDR3 extends over 12 amino acids. From germline, CDR1 is LGHDT and CDR2 YNNKEL (reference sequence). V lost 1 base to trimming and J lost 11 bases, with 9 bases between them. The CDR3 reads CASSQAGRSQHF. CDR3 DNA sequence: TGTGCCAGCAGCCAAGCAGGGAGGTCCCAGCATTTT.

The sample holds a few counts of this clonotype. V is TRBV5-1 and J is TRBJ2-5; D is uncertain. Trimming cost V 2 bases and J 3 bases, with 11 bases left between them. Germline CDR1 reads SGHRS; CDR2 reads YFSETQ. The CDR3 has 14 residues. This chain's CDR3 is CASSFQALEETQYF. The CDR3 DNA reads as TGCGCCAGCAGCTTTCAGGCATTGGAAGAGACCCAGTACTTC.

This clonotype occurred a few times. The CDR3 sequence is CASSHDRGHGYTF. DNA of the CDR3: TGTGCCAGCAGCCACGACAGGGGGCACGGCTACACCTTC. This chain connects TRBV7-8 to TRBJ1-2, with 10 bases fitting TRBD1. V lost 5 bases to trimming and J lost 8 bases; unmatched junction nucleotides: 5. Germline values: CDR1 SGHVS, CDR2 FQNEAQ. The CDR3 runs to 13 residues. Together with reference TRBV7-8 and TRBJ1-2, the CDR3 gives the full variable domain: GAGVSQSPRYKVAKRGQDVALRCDPISGHVSLFWYQQALGQGPEFLTYFQNEAQLDKSGLPSDRFFAERPEGSVSTLKIQRTQQEDSAVYLCASSHDRGHGYTFGSGTRLTVV.

The chain joins TRBV20-1 to TRBJ1-1; 7 nucleotides match TRBD1. With V trimmed by 1 base and J by 3 bases, 2 bases remained unmatched. Germline lookup yields CDR1 DFQATT and CDR2 SNEGSKA (reference sequence). This CDR3 is built from 13 residues. Here the CDR3 reads CSARAGGYTEAFF. The DNA for the CDR3 is TGCAGTGCTAGAGCAGGGGGGTACACTGAAGCTTTCTTT.

This clonotype has ten or more counts. V is TRBV24-1 and J is TRBJ1-2, with D uncertain. This CDR3 has 13 residues. Looked up from germline, CDR1 is KGHDR and CDR2 is SFDVKD. The V end lost 9 bases, the J end lost 4 bases, and 14 bases lay between the germline ends. CDR3 region: CATSGGPGYGYTF. CDR3 nucleotides: TGTGCCACCTCGGGAGGGCCAGGCTATGGCTACACCTTC.

This clonotype was seen a few times. This chain uses TRBV7-6 with TRBJ2-1; D uncertain. Germline values: CDR1 SGHVS, CDR2 FNYEAQ. Trimming took off 5 bases at V and 6 bases at J, with 20 bases between the two ends. The CDR3 covers 16 residues. The CDR3 region has the DNA TGTGCCAGCAGCCCCCCCCTACACGGACGGTTCAATGAGCAGTTCTTC. It translates to CASSPPLHGRFNEQFF.

This clonotype has just a few counts. The chain carries TRBV5-5 and TRBJ2-7; TRBD2 aligns across 8 bases. J gave up 7 bases and V 4 bases, and 7 bases lay outside the gene matches. The CDR3 length is 13 residues. Germline CDR1 reads SGHKS; CDR2 reads YYEKEE (reference sequence). CDR3 sequence (DNA): TGTGCCAGCAGCCGCCGGGGGGGTTGGGAGCAGTACTTC. Translation gives CASSRRGGWEQYF.

The sample holds a few counts of this clonotype. The V call is TRBV7-9, the J call TRBJ2-5; D is uncertain. The V and J ends lost 4 bases and 4 bases respectively, with 13 bases between them. This CDR3 region has 14 residues. The germline V gene has CDR1 SEHNR and CDR2 FQNEAQ (reference sequence). The CDR3 reads CASSSDYIGETQYF. In nucleotides, the CDR3 is TGTGCCAGCAGCTCCGATTACATCGGAGAGACCCAGTACTTC.

The table lists this clonotype with a few counts. This CDR3 reads CASSDSYHGYTF. The CDR3 coding sequence is TGTGCCAGCAGTGATTCATATCATGGCTACACCTTC. The chain has TRBV25-1 and TRBJ1-2; D unclear. V lost 3 bases to trimming and J lost 6 bases, with 8 bases between them. The germline CDR1 and CDR2 sequences are MGHDK and SYGVNS. CDR3 length: 12 amino acids.

Here the CDR3 reads CSVGTSGSSYNEQFF. CDR3 bases: TGCAGCGTGGGGACTAGCGGCAGCTCCTACAATGAGCAGTTCTTC. V and J are TRBV29-1 and TRBJ2-1; 11 bases are a match to TRBD2. From germline, CDR1 is SQVTM and CDR2 ANQGSEA. There are 15 residues in the CDR3. V lost 6 bases and J lost 0; bases outside the gene matches: 4.

V gene TRBV12-3 or TRBV12-4 combines with J gene TRBJ2-7; 11 nucleotides align to TRBD2. V lost 5 bases, J lost 6 bases, and 12 bases stayed unmatched. The CDR3 length is 16 residues. DNA of the CDR3: TGTGCCAGCAGTCGCAATAGCGGGAGGGCCGGGCCCGAGCAGTACTTC. Amino acid sequence: CASSRNSGRAGPEQYF.

The chain uses TRBV6-1 and TRBJ2-3, with TRBD2 matching 10 bases. This CDR3 region has 18 residues. Looked up from germline, CDR1 is MNHNS and CDR2 is SASEGT. With V trimmed by 5 bases and J by 6 bases, 17 bases remained unmatched. The DNA of the CDR3 is TGTGCCAGCAGTCCTCGGGGGCTGTCTAGCGGGAGCGGGGATACGCAGTATTTT. The encoded protein is CASSPRGLSSGSGDTQYF.

The chain employs TRBV11-2 and TRBJ2-7; D is unclear. Per germline, CDR1 SGHAT and CDR2 FQNNGV. Deletions cut 1 base from V and 0 bases from J, with 13 bases between. The CDR3 has 16 residues. The CDR3 sequence is CASSLGSPGFSYEQYF. CDR3 bases: TGTGCCAGCAGCTTAGGGTCCCCCGGGTTCTCCTACGAGCAGTACTTC.

The chain uses TRBV5-1 and TRBJ2-1; 11 bases line up with TRBD2. V was clipped by 4 bases and J by 6 bases; unmatched bases: 6. Germline CDR1 and CDR2: SGHRS and YFSETQ. The CDR3 is made up of 15 amino acids. The CDR3 sequence is CASSTTSGSPNEQFF. As DNA, the CDR3 is TGCGCCAGCAGCACCACTAGCGGGAGTCCCAATGAGCAGTTCTTC.

In this sample, this clonotype turned up many times. This sequence joins TRBV7-9 and TRBJ1-3; D is unresolved. Trimming took 5 bases from V and 1 from J, leaving 12 bases between them. The CDR3 has 15 residues. CDR1 SEHNR and CDR2 FQNEAQ come from the germline V gene (reference sequence). Here the CDR3 DNA reads TGTGCCAGCAGCCCACTAATGACGTCTGGAAACACCATATATTTT. It specifies CASSPLMTSGNTIYF.